This T cell receptor beta chain was recovered during a study of T cell repertoires in ileal Crohn's disease. Study findings and constraints: Every patient over 26.8% clonality showed endoscopic recurrence.

Time point: proximal margin of the surgical specimen (macroscopically non-inflamed). Comment on this clone: What it binds is unknown.

Clones were read by immunoSEQ multiplex PCR, and TCRdb kept only the in-frame ones, dropping some. The sample has 3,100 or so clones; about nine tenths are singletons. This CDR3 has 15 amino acids. In germline, CDR1 is SGHTA, CDR2 FQGNSA. V was shortened by 1 base and J by 8 bases, with 14 bases between the two germline ends. The sequence was obtained from an adult with Crohn's disease. The chain is built from TRBV7-2 and TRBJ1-4, with D maybe TRBD1 (5 bases). The sample taken for sequencing was ileal tissue. The CDR3 region is CASSLGGGVGEKLFF. DNA for the CDR3: TGTGCCAGCAGCTTAGGGGGGGGTGTGGGCGAAAAACTGTTTTTT.